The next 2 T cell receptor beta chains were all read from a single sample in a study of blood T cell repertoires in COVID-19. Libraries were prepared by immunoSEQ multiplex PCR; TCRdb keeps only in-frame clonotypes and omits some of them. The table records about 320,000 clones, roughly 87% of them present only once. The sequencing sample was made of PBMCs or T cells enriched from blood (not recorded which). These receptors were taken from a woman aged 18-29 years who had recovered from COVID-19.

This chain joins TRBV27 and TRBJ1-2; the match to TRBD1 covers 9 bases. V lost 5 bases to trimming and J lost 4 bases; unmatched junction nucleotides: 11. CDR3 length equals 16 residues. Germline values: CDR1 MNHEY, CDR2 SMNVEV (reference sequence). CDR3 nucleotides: TGTGCCAGCAGTCCGGTGACAGGGGGTATGGGCTATGGCTACACCTTC. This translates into CASSPVTGGMGYGYTF.

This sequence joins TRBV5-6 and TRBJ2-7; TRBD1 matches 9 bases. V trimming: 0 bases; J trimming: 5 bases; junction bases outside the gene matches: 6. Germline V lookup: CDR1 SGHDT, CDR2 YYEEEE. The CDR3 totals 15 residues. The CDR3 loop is CASSLEGQGIHEQYF. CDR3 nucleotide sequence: TGTGCCAGCAGCTTGGAGGGACAGGGTATACACGAGCAGTACTTC.